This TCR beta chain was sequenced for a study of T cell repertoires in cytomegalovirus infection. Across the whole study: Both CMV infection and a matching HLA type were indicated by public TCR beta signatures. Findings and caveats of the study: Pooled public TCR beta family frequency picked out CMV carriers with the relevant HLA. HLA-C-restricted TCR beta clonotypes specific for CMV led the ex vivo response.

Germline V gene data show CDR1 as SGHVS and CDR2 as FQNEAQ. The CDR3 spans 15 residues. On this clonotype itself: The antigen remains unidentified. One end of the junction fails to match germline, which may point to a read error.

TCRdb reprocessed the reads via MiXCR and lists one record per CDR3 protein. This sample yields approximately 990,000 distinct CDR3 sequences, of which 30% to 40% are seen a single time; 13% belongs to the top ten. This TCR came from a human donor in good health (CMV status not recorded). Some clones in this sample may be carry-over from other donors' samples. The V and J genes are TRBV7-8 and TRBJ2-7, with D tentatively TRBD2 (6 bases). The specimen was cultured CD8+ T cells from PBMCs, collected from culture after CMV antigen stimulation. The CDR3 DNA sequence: TGTGCCAGCAACTTAGAGGGCAGGACTACCTACGAGCAGTACTTC. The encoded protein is CASNLEGRTTYEQYF.